The source of this T cell receptor (beta chain) is a study of blood T cell repertoires in COVID-19. At the level of the study: PBMCs, B-cell-depleted T cells, or T cells provided the cDNA or gDNA that made up the material.

Authors' processing steps: From reference gene primer amplification, estimates of nucleated cell counts were derived. Profiled with immunoSEQ multiplex PCR; TCRdb holds only in-frame clones, not every one. From that table come the V and J calls and clone size; the DNA was used to work out D and trimming. Of about 200,000 clones detected, roughly 82% appear once; the ten largest clones hold under 15%. V was pared by 0 bases and J by 2 bases, with 18 bases between. The CDR3 is 18 residues long. The V gene's germline CDR1 is WNHNN and CDR2 SYGVQD (reference sequence). This clonotype was sampled from a human donor in a cohort sampled during active COVID-19. This chain joins TRBV10-1 and TRBJ2-3; D uncertain. Specimen: peripheral blood. CDR3 sequence: CASSESRLATQHTDTQYF. CDR3 coding DNA: TGCGCCAGCAGTGAGTCGCGGCTCGCTACTCAACACACAGATACGCAGTATTTT.